Below are 6 T cell receptor beta chains sequenced from a single sample in a study of blood T cell repertoires in COVID-19. Profiling relied on immunoSEQ multiplex PCR, and the TCRdb table lists in-frame clones only, not all of them. Seen here are approximately 100,000 clones, less than 85% observed once, and the top ten hold 11% to 15%. Sequenced: peripheral blood. All receptors come from a woman aged 60 to 75 with acute or convalescent COVID-19.

The V call is TRBV3-1 (or the pseudogene TRBV3-2), the J call TRBJ1-1; TRBD1 is a possible D gene (6 bases). Germline V lookup: CDR1 LGHDT, CDR2 YNNKEL (reference sequence). This CDR3 has 15 amino acids. V was cut by 4 bases and J by 1 base, with 13 bases left in between. The CDR3 is CASSLTPGQNTEAFF. CDR3 in DNA: TGTGCCAGCAGCCTCACACCGGGACAGAACACTGAAGCTTTCTTT.

This chain connects TRBV28 to TRBJ2-7; 11 bases are a match to TRBD1. V trimming: 6 bases; J trimming: 0 bases; junction bases outside the gene matches: 7. Germline loops: CDR1 MDHEN, CDR2 SYDVKM. The CDR3 totals 16 residues. This CDR3 reads CASSRLGTGGSYEQYF. DNA of the CDR3: TGTGCCAGCAGCCGGCTAGGGACAGGGGGCTCCTACGAGCAGTACTTC.

The V call is TRBV7-3, the J call TRBJ1-2, with 7 bases aligning to TRBD1. This CDR3 contains 19 residues. Looked up from germline, CDR1 is SGHTA and CDR2 is FQGTGA. Trimming removed 5 bases from V and 4 bases from J; junction bases left unmatched: 22. The CDR3 protein is CASSPGPGATGSDTYGYTF. CDR3 coding DNA: TGTGCCAGCAGCCCAGGCCCCGGGGCGACAGGGTCGGACACCTATGGCTACACCTTC.

This clone was observed many times. This sequence joins TRBV3-1 (or the pseudogene TRBV3-2) and TRBJ1-6; 7 bases fit TRBD1. Germline CDR1 reads LGHDT; CDR2 reads YNNKEL (reference sequence). The ends lost 1 base at V and 7 bases at J; junction bases unmatched: 7. The CDR3 covers 16 residues. CDR3 sequence (DNA): TGTGCCAGCAGCCAAGGAACAGGGGCCGGCAATTCACCCCTCCACTTT. As protein: CASSQGTGAGNSPLHF.

The CDR3: CASSYSGQTNYGYTF. CDR3 DNA: TGTGCCAGCAGTTACTCCGGACAGACTAACTATGGCTACACCTTC. V usage is TRBV6-5 and J usage is TRBJ1-2; D might be TRBD1 (6 bases). Germline CDR1 MNHEY, CDR2 SVGAGI. V was shortened by 0 bases and J by 0 bases, with 8 bases between the two germline ends. The CDR3 contains 15 residues.

The V call is TRBV28, the J call TRBJ1-5, with no clear D. Trimming removed 3 bases from V and 0 bases from J, with 6 bases in between. CDR1 MDHEN and CDR2 SYDVKM come from the germline V gene. The CDR3 is 14 amino acids. The CDR3 sequence is CASSLGSSNQPQHF. In DNA form, the CDR3 reads TGTGCCAGCAGTTTGGGCAGTAGCAATCAGCCCCAGCATTTT.